Included here is one TCR beta chain sequence, with context. Its specificity is unknown. There are 17 residues in the CDR3. Germline lookup yields CDR1 MGHDK and CDR2 SYGVNS. V gave up 4 bases and J gave up 1 base, with 17 bases separating them. The sample belongs to a study of T-cell reconstitution after alpha-beta-depleted transplantation in children. Notes on the study in general: Surviving recipient T cells and thymic progenitors produced the high day-60 TCRbeta diversity seen in some patients. Fresh T-cell production supplied most of the T-cell counts and diversity seen one year after transplant. At around two months after transplant, the alpha-beta T cells were reportedly derived from several hundred expanded clones that came from non-depleted graft cells.

Preparation of the TCRbeta library involved a method that used unique molecular identifiers. TCRdb recomputed calls from the PCR reads with MiXCR, one row per CDR3 protein. The data contain approximately 230,000 distinct CDR3 sequences, 20% to 30% of them seen just once; the ten biggest clones take up around 4.8%. The receptor's source is a female patient aged 2-9 years who had a stem cell transplant for congenital amegakaryocytic thrombocytopenia, so the T cells may come from the graft donor. The sequencing here drew on PBMCs, mostly from graft donor cells, taken 360 days after TCRalphabeta/CD19-depleted stem cell transplant. This chain uses TRBV25-1 with TRBJ1-3; D is unresolved. The CDR3 here is CASSAPSGSRSGNTIYF. CDR3 bases: TGTGCCAGCAGTGCCCCCAGTGGGTCGCGATCTGGAAACACCATATATTTT.